Shown below are 8 T cell receptor beta chains from a single sample sequenced in a study of vaccination and CD4 T cells after COVID-19. Antigens of these TCRs are unknown. Sequenced with the Oncomine TCR Beta short-read assay was DNA taken from cultured CD4+ T cells. A single record per CDR3 protein comes from TCRdb applying MiXCR to the PCR reads. Found here are more than 15,000 distinct CDR3 sequences, roughly three fifths of them singletons; the top ten hold around 10%. Treatment meaning: approximately nine-day PBMC culture with coronavirus spike peptide pools or control peptides (ViraFEST assay). The material sequenced was CD4+ T cells from blood, cultured in vitro. The receptor source for this set is a human donor who had recovered from COVID-19.

The rearrangement uses TRBV6-2 or TRBV6-3 and TRBJ1-5, with a weak D call TRBD1 (5 bases). The CDR3 spans 16 residues. Germline CDR1 and CDR2: MNHEY and SVGEGT. Trimming stripped 4 bases from V and 4 bases from J, with 17 bases between. This CDR3 reads CASSWVPGRRNQPQHF. For the CDR3, the DNA is TGTGCCAGCAGTTGGGTACCGGGGCGGCGGAATCAGCCCCAGCATTTT.

This chain links TRBV6-2 or TRBV6-3 with TRBJ1-1, with no clear D. Per germline, CDR1 MNHEY and CDR2 SVGEGT. V was clipped by 0 bases and J by 4 bases, with 12 bases between them. The CDR3 extends over 15 amino acids. The CDR3 DNA is TGTGCCAGCAGTTACTCATGGCAACCACCCACTGAAGCTTTCTTT. It specifies CASSYSWQPPTEAFF.

The rearrangement links TRBV5-1 to TRBJ1-2, with 8 bases fitting TRBD1. Trimming cost V 5 bases and J 3 bases; bases outside gene matches: 6. Germline V gene data show CDR1 as SGHRS and CDR2 as YFSETQ. The CDR3 length is 14 residues. The CDR3 nucleotides are TGCGCCAGCAGAAATACAGGGGGGGACTATGGCTACACCTTC. Its protein product is CASRNTGGDYGYTF.

The J gene is TRBJ2-5, the V gene TRBV9, with D unclear. V shed 0 bases and J shed 5 bases, with 14 bases lying between them. The germline V gene encodes CDR1 SGDLS and CDR2 YYNGEE. This CDR3 region has 15 residues. The CDR3 sequence is CASSVVPGPGETQYF. CDR3 DNA: TGTGCCAGCAGCGTAGTACCCGGACCTGGGGAGACCCAGTACTTC.

The rearrangement uses TRBV7-2 and TRBJ2-5, with D tentatively TRBD1 (6 bases). The CDR3 covers 15 residues. Per the germline V gene, CDR1 is SGHTA and CDR2 is FQGNSA. The V end was cut by 2 bases, the J end by 5 bases, with 15 bases between. CDR3 sequence reads: CASSLLGGAGETQYF. For the CDR3, the DNA is TGTGCCAGCAGCTTATTAGGGGGAGCCGGGGAGACCCAGTACTTC.

The chain links TRBV6-2 or TRBV6-3 to TRBJ1-5; D possibly corresponds to TRBD1 (6 bases). The CDR3 has 22 residues. Germline V CDR1 and CDR2: MNHEY, SVGEGT. The ends were cut back, 0 bases at V and 0 bases at J, with 27 bases in the middle. The DNA for the CDR3 is TGTGCCAGCAGTTACTCGAGAGTTACAGGGTCTAGTGATGGCTATAGCAATCAGCCCCAGCATTTT. It is translated as CASSYSRVTGSSDGYSNQPQHF.

This clonotype has a single count. The J gene is TRBJ2-3, the V gene TRBV20-1; a weak D match, TRBD1 (5 bases). CDR3 length: 15 residues. Trimming took off 0 bases at V and 2 bases at J, with 12 bases between the two ends. In germline, CDR1 is DFQATT, CDR2 SNEGSKA (reference sequence). CDR3 nucleotide sequence: TGCAGTGCTAGAGATCCGGCAGGGTCCACAGATACGCAGTATTTT. Its translation: CSARDPAGSTDTQYF.

The chain uses TRBV24-1 and TRBJ2-1, with D unclear. The CDR3 has 13 residues. Looked up from germline, CDR1 is KGHDR and CDR2 is SFDVKD. Trimming removed 0 bases at V and 13 bases at J, with 12 bases between. This CDR3 reads CATSDLGRTLQFF. CDR3 nucleotide sequence: TGTGCCACCAGTGATTTGGGCAGAACCCTACAGTTCTTC.